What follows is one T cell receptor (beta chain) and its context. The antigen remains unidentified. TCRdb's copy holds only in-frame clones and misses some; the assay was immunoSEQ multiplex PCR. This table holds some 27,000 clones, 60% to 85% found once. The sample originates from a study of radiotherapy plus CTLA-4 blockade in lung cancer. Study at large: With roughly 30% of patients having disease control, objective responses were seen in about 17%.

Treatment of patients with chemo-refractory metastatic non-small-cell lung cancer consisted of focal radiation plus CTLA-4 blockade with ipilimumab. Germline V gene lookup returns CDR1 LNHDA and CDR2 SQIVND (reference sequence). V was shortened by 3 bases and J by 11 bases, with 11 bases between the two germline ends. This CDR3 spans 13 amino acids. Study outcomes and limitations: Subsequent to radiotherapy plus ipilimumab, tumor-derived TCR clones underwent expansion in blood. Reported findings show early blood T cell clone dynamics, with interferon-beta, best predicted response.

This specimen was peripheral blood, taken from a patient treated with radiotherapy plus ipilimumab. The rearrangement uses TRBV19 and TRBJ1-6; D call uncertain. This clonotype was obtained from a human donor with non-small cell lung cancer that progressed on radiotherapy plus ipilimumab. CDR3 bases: TGTGCCAGTAGTATGGGCCGGTCGACACCCCTCCACTTT. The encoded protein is CASSMGRSTPLHF.